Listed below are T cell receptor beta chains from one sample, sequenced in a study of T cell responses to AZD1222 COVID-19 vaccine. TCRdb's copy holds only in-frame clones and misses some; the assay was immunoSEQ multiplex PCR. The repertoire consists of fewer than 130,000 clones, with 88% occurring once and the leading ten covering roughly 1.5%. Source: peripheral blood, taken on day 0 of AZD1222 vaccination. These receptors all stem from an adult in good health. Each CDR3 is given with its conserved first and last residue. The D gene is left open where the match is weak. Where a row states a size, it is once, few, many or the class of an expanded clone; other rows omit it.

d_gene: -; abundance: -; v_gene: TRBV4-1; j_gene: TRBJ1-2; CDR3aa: CASSLGRDLSYGYTF; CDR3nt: TGCGCCAGCAGCCTAGGGAGGGACTTATCCTATGGCTACACCTTC
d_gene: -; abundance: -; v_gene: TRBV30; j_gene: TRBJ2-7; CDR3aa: CAWSSSGKSSYEQYF; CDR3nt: TGTGCCTGGAGTTCCTCAGGCAAATCCTCCTACGAGCAGTACTTC
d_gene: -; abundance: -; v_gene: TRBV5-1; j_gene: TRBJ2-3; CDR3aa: CASSLPGTPADTQYF; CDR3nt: TGCGCCAGCAGCTTGCCAGGGACACCCGCCGATACGCAGTATTTT
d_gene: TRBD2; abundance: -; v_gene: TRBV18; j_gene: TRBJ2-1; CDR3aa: CASSPRREGGNEQFF; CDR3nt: TGTGCCAGCTCACCACGGCGGGAGGGAGGCAATGAGCAGTTCTTC
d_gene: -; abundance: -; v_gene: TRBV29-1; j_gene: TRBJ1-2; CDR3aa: CSVGEGYDYGYTF; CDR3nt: TGCAGCGTTGGCGAGGGATATGACTATGGCTACACCTTC
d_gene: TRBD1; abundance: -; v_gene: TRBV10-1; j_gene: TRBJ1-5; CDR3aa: CASSQGGNQPQHF; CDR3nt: TGCGCCAGCAGTCAGGGGGGGAATCAGCCCCAGCATTTT
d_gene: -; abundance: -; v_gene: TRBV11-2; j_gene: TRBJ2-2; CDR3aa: CASSLAAAGELFF; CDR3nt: TGTGCCAGCAGCTTAGCAGCCGCCGGGGAGCTGTTTTTT
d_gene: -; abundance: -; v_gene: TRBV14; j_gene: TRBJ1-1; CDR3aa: CASSQGLAAGAFF; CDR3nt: TGTGCCAGCAGCCAAGGTCTGGCCGCTGGAGCTTTCTTT
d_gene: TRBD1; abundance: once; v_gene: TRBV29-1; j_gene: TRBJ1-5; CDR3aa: CSVSGQGSQPQHF; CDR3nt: TGCAGCGTGTCCGGACAGGGCAGCCAGCCCCAGCATTTT
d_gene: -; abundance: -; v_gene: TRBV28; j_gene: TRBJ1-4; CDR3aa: CASSSVTSSNEKLFF; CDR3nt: TGTGCCAGCAGTTCCGTTACATCCTCCAATGAAAAACTGTTTTTT
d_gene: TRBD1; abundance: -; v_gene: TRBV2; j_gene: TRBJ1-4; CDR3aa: CASSPDRVNEKLFF; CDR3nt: TGTGCCAGCAGTCCGGACAGGGTAAATGAAAAACTGTTTTTT
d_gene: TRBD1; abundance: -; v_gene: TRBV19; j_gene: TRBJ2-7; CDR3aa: CASSVRQGAYEQYF; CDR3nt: TGTGCCAGTAGTGTTCGACAGGGGGCTTACGAGCAGTACTTC
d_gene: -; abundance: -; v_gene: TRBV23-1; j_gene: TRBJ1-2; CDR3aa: CATPTLRLGGYTF; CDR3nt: TGCGCCACCCCCACATTACGCCTGGGTGGCTACACCTTC
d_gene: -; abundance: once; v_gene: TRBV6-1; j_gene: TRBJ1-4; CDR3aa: CASSEPTLSGRTNEKLFF; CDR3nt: TGTGCCAGCAGTGAACCGACATTATCCGGGAGGACTAATGAAAAACTGTTTTTT
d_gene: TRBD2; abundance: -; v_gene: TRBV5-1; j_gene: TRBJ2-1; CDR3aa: CASSPGTSGYNEQFF; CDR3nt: TGCGCCAGCAGCCCCGGGACTAGCGGGTACAATGAGCAGTTCTTC
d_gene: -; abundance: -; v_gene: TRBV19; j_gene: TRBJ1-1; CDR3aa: CASRIGRTNTEAFF; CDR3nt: TGTGCCAGTAGGATAGGACGGACGAACACTGAAGCTTTCTTT
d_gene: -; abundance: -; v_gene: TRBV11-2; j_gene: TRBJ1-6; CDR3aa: CASSLRVLNSPLHF; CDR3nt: TGTGCCAGCAGCTTAAGGGTTCTTAATTCACCCCTCCACTTT
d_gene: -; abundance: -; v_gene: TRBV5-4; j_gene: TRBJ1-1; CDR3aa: CASSQRSYPKNTEAFF; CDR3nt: TGTGCCAGCAGTCAACGGTCTTATCCTAAAAACACTGAAGCTTTCTTT
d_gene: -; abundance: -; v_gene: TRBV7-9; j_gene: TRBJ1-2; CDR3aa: CASSLAVRAVSDGYTF; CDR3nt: TGTGCCAGCAGCTTAGCAGTCAGGGCCGTCTCAGATGGCTACACCTTC
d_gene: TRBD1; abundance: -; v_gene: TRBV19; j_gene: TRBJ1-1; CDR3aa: CASSPGQVLSEAFF; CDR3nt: TGTGCCAGTAGTCCCGGACAGGTTTTGTCTGAAGCTTTCTTT
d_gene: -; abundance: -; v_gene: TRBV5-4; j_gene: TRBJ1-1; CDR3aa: CASSLVGGGTEAFF; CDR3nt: TGTGCCAGCAGCTTGGTGGGGGGTGGTACTGAAGCTTTCTTT
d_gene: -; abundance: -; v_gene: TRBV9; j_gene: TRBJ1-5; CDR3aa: CASSANSYSNQPQHF; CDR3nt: TGTGCCAGCAGCGCCAATTCATATAGCAATCAGCCCCAGCATTTT
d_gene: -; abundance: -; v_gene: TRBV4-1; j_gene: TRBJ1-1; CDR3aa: CASSLQVETEAFF; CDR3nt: TGCGCCAGCAGCTTACAGGTAGAGACTGAAGCTTTCTTT
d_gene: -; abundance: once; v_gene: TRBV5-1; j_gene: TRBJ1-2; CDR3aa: CASSLAGTANYGYTF; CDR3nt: TGCGCCAGCAGCTTGGCCGGGACGGCGAACTATGGCTACACCTTC
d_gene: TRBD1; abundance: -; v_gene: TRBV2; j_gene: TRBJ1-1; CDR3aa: CASSETGGRTEAFF; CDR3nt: TGTGCCAGCAGTGAAACAGGGGGGAGAACTGAAGCTTTCTTT
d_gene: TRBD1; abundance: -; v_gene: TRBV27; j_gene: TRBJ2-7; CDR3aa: CASSLRFTGATYEQYF; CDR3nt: TGTGCCAGCAGTTTAAGGTTTACAGGGGCTACCTACGAGCAGTACTTC
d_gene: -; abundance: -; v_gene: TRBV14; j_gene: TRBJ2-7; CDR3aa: CASSPGSFSYEQYF; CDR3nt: TGTGCCAGCAGCCCCGGGTCCTTCTCCTACGAGCAGTACTTC
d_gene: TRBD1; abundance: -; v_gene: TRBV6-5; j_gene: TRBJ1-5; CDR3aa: CASSANRDRNQPQHF; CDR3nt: TGTGCCAGCAGCGCGAACCGGGACAGGAATCAGCCCCAGCATTTT
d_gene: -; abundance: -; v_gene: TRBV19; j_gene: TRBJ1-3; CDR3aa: CASSSSGTGNTIYF; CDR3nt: TGTGCCAGTAGCTCATCAGGGACTGGAAACACCATATATTTT
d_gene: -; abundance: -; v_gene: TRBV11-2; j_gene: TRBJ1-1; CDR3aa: CASSLVAGPTEAFF; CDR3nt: TGTGCCAGCAGCTTAGTTGCAGGGCCCACTGAAGCTTTCTTT
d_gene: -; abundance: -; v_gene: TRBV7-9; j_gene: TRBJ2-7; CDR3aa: CASSSSRGPHYEQYF; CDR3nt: TGTGCCAGCAGCTCCAGTCGGGGGCCCCACTACGAGCAGTACTTC
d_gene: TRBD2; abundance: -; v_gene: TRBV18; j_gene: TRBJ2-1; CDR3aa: CASSQSGNSYEQFF; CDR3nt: TGTGCCAGCTCACAGAGCGGGAACTCCTATGAGCAGTTCTTC
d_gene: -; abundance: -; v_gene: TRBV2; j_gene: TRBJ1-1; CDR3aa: CASSELVALAEAFF; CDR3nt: TGTGCCAGCAGTGAACTAGTGGCGTTAGCTGAAGCTTTCTTT
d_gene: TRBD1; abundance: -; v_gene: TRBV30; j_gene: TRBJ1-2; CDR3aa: CAWVPGGTGRYGYTF; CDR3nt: TGTGCCTGGGTCCCTGGCGGGACAGGGAGATATGGCTACACCTTC
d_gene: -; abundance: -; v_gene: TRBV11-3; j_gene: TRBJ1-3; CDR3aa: CASSLVYGNTIYF; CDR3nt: TGTGCCAGCAGCTTAGTATACGGAAACACCATATATTTT
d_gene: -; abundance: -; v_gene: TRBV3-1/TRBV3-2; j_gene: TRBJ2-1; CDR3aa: CASSQATDPYNEQFF; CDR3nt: TGTGCCAGCAGCCAAGCGACAGATCCTTACAATGAGCAGTTCTTC
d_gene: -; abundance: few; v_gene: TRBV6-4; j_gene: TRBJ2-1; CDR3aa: CASSDSTGGRNNEQFF; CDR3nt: TGTGCCAGCAGTGACTCGACCGGGGGCCGTAACAATGAGCAGTTCTTC
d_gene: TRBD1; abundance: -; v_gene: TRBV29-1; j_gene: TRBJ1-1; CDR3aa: CSDLGQGGVSEAFF; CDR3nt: TGCAGCGATCTGGGACAGGGTGGCGTTTCTGAAGCTTTCTTT
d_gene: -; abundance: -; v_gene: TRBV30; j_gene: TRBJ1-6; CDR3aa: CAWSVLDSNSPLHF; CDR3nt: TGTGCCTGGAGTGTACTCGACAGTAATTCACCCCTCCACTTT
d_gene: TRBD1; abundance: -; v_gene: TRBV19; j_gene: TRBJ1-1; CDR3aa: CASSIKGTGGVPNTEAFF; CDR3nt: TGTGCCAGTAGTATTAAGGGGACAGGAGGCGTCCCGAACACTGAAGCTTTCTTT
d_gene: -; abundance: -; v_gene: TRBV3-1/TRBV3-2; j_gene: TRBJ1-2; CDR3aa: CASSQAPGSGYGYTF; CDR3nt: TGTGCCAGCAGCCAAGCACCAGGGTCGGGCTATGGCTACACCTTC
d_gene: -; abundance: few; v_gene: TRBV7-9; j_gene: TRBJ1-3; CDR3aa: CASSPGGRGPGNTIYF; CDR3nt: TGTGCCAGCAGCCCCGGGGGCAGGGGACCTGGAAACACCATATATTTT
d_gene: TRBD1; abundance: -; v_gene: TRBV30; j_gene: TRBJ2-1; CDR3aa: CAWSVGGNNEQFF; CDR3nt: TGTGCCTGGAGTGTAGGGGGCAACAATGAGCAGTTCTTC
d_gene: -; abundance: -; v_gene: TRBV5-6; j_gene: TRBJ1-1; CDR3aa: CASSLPTRLTNTEAFF; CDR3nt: TGTGCCAGCAGCCTACCGACAAGACTGACGAACACTGAAGCTTTCTTT
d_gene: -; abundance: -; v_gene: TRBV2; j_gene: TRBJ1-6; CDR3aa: CASSDGDTKNSPLHF; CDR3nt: TGTGCCAGCAGTGACGGGGACACAAAGAATTCACCCCTCCACTTT
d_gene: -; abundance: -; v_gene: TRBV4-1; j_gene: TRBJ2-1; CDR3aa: CASSQPSGTVDYNEQFF; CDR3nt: TGCGCCAGCAGCCAACCAAGCGGGACAGTAGACTACAATGAGCAGTTCTTC
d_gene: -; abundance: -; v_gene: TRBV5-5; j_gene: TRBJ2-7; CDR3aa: CASSSPDGYEQYF; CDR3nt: TGTGCCAGCAGCTCCCCGGACGGCTACGAGCAGTACTTC
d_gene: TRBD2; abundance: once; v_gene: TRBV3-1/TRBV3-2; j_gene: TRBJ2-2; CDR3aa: CASSQEGLAGGPGTGELFF; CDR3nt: TGTGCCAGCAGCCAAGAAGGGCTAGCGGGAGGGCCGGGAACCGGGGAGCTGTTTTTT
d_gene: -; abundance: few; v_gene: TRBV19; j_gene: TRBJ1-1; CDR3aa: CASTAGRAFF; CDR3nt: TGTGCCAGTACCGCGGGGAGGGCTTTCTTT
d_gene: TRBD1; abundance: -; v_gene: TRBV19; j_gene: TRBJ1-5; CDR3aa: CASSGTGGSQPQHF; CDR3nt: TGTGCCAGTAGTGGGACAGGGGGCAGTCAGCCCCAGCATTTT
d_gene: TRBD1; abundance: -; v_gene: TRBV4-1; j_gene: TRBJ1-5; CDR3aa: CASSQDFGTGYQPQHF; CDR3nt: TGCGCCAGCAGCCAAGATTTCGGGACAGGATATCAGCCCCAGCATTTT
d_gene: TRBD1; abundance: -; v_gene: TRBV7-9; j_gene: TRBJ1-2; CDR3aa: CASSHRGGGYGYTF; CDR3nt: TGTGCCAGCAGCCACCGAGGGGGCGGCTATGGCTACACCTTC
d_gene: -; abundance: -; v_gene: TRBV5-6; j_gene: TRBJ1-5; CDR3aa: CASSLYESYSNQPQHF; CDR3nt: TGTGCCAGCAGCTTGTATGAGTCGTATAGCAATCAGCCCCAGCATTTT
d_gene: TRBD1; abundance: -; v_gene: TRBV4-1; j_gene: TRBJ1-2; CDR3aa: CASSQEGQGANYGYTF; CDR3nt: TGCGCCAGCAGCCAAGAGGGACAGGGAGCTAACTATGGCTACACCTTC
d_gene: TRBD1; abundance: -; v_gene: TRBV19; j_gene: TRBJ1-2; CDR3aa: CATLYGTESGYTF; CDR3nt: TGTGCCACCCTTTACGGGACAGAATCTGGCTACACCTTC
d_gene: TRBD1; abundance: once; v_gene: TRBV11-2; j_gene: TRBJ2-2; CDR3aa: CASSLRGQGVGTGELFF; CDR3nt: TGTGCCAGCAGCTTAAGAGGGCAGGGGGTGGGCACCGGGGAGCTGTTTTTT
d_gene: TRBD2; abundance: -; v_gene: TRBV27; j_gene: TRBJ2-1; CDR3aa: CASSTGTTLYNEQFF; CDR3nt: TGTGCCAGCAGTACCGGGACTACGCTTTACAATGAGCAGTTCTTC
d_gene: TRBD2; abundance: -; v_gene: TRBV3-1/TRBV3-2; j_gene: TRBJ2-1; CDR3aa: CASSQVIAGDGDEQFF; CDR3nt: TGTGCCAGCAGCCAAGTAATAGCGGGAGACGGCGATGAGCAGTTCTTC
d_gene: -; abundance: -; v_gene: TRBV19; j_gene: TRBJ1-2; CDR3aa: CASSTRWAPGAGYTF; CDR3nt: TGTGCCAGTAGTACGCGTTGGGCCCCCGGGGCTGGCTACACCTTC